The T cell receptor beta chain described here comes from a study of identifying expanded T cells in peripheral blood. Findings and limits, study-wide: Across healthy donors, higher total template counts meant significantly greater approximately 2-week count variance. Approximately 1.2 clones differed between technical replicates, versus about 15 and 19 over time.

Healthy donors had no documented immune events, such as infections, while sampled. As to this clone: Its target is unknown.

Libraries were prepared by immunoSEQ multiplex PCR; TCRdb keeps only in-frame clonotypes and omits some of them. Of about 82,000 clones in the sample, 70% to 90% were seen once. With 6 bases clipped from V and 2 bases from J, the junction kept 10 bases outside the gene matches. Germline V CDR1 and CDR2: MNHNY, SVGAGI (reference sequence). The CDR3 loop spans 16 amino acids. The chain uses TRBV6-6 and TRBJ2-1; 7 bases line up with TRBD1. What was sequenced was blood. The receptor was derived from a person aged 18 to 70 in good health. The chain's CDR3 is CASRMNRDSAYNEQFF. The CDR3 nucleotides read TGTGCCAGCAGAATGAACCGGGACAGCGCCTACAATGAGCAGTTCTTC.